The 2 T cell receptor beta chains below all came from one sample that was sequenced in a study of blood T cell repertoires in COVID-19. Produced via immunoSEQ multiplex PCR; TCRdb's table is partial and in-frame only. This sample has a few hundred thousand clones, with around 87% found just once. The source material was peripheral blood. These receptors all come from a woman in her 70s with active or convalescent COVID-19.

The rearrangement links TRBV7-2 to TRBJ1-5; D is unclear. Trimming stripped 4 bases from V and 5 bases from J, with 9 bases between. Germline-derived CDR1 and CDR2 are SGHTA and FQGNSA. The CDR3 runs to 13 residues. CDR3 sequence (DNA): TGTGCCAGCAGCTCCTCACGGGATCAGCCCCAGCATTTT. It codes for CASSSSRDQPQHF.

The chain joins TRBV5-1 to TRBJ2-3; 7 bases line up with TRBD1. Germline CDR1 reads SGHRS; CDR2 reads YFSETQ. The CDR3 sequence is 14 residues long. Trimming took 2 bases from V and 8 from J; bases not matched to a gene: 8. The CDR3 DNA is TGCGCCAGCAGCTTAGGCGAGACAGGGACTACGCAGTATTTT. Amino acids: CASSLGETGTTQYF.